These T cell receptor beta chains were read from a single sample in a study of naive and memory T cell subsets. TCRdb called the UMI-ligation and nested PCR reads again in MiXCR, with one record for every CDR3 protein. This table has under 35,000 distinct CDR3 sequences, about 10% appearing once. The sample was effector memory CD4+ T cells from blood. These TCRs come from a human donor in good health. Both conserved end residues are part of each CDR3. A D gene is named only where the DNA matches it firmly.

CDR3: CASSQTYLETQYF; V: TRBV4-2; D: .
CDR3: CSAPKSRTLTEQYF; V: TRBV20-1; D: .
CDR3: CASSPKTRSSYNEQFF; V: TRBV3-1; D: .
CDR3: CAWSPGKNTEAFF; V: TRBV30; D: .
CDR3: CASRPNQLSYEQYF; V: TRBV27; D: .
CDR3: CASSPPKGRPSGANVLTF; V: TRBV6-6; D: .
CDR3: CATSEGRTGLGDTQYF; V: TRBV24-1; D: TRBD1
CDR3: CASRASGRSDTQYF; V: TRBV19; D: TRBD2
CDR3: CASTTRQTQYF; V: TRBV12-3/TRBV12-4; D: .
CDR3: CASSYNTGEQFF; V: TRBV11-2; D: .
CDR3: CATRRGSGKETQYF; V: TRBV28; D: .
CDR3: CSARVGGWSNQPQHF; V: TRBV20-1; D: .
CDR3: CATSGRGGQETQYF; V: TRBV19; D: TRBD2
CDR3: CASSYSGGTETQYF; V: TRBV6-2/TRBV6-3; D: .
CDR3: CASSNRGLNIQYF; V: TRBV19; D: TRBD1
CDR3: CASSQRQGSEQYF; V: TRBV4-2; D: TRBD1
CDR3: CASRRLAGGYEQYF; V: TRBV6-5; D: TRBD2
CDR3: CSARPGQGNSPLHF; V: TRBV20-1; D: TRBD1
CDR3: CASSLGGRLNEKLFF; V: TRBV7-2; D: .
CDR3: CASSASLTSGSSDEQFF; V: TRBV7-9; D: TRBD2
CDR3: CASRTGTQNTGELFF; V: TRBV2; D: .
CDR3: CASSQTGLAGGPFVF; V: TRBV4-3; D: TRBD2
CDR3: CASSLGRGPDTQYF; V: TRBV7-3; D: .
CDR3: CASRSYYEQYF; V: TRBV18; D: .
CDR3: CASSARDTYYEQYF; V: TRBV11-3; D: .
CDR3: CASRRGTDSPLHF; V: TRBV10-2; D: TRBD1
CDR3: CASSLGGAGGYTDTQYF; V: TRBV11-2; D: TRBD2
CDR3: CASSGQVVNTEAFF; V: TRBV19; D: .
CDR3: CASSYSRGTYEQYF; V: TRBV6-6; D: .
CDR3: CASSQSIETQYF; V: TRBV3-1; D: .
CDR3: CSVEFGGNGEQYF; V: TRBV29-1; D: .